The rows below give T cell receptor beta chains drawn from one sample of a study of blood T cell repertoires in COVID-19. The data were produced by immunoSEQ multiplex PCR, yet TCRdb's version contains in-frame clones alone and is incomplete. The table records roughly 400,000 clones, 85% to 90% of them present only once. The sequenced material came from PBMCs or T cells enriched from blood (not recorded which). These receptors were collected from a woman in her forties or fifties who had recovered from COVID-19. Both conserved end residues are part of each CDR3. D genes are given only for firm matches. Clone size is stated in some rows and not others, as once, few, many or a class when expanded.

TRBV5-1	TRBJ1-2	once	NA	TGCGCCAGCAGCTTGGAGGGCGACAGGTTCTATGGCTACACCTTC	CASSLEGDRFYGYTF
TRBV4-1	TRBJ2-3	few	TRBD1	TGCGCCAGCAGCCAAGATGAACAGGGGACAGATACGCAGTATTTT	CASSQDEQGTDTQYF
TRBV7-2	TRBJ1-1	once	NA	TGTGCCAGCAGCTTAGAGGGAGGGGTACCGAACACTGAAGCTTTCTTT	CASSLEGGVPNTEAFF
TRBV3-1/TRBV3-2	TRBJ2-5	NA	NA	TGTGCCAGCAGCCCCGAAGTCCGGCGGGGGCGGGAGACCCAGTACTTC	CASSPEVRRGRETQYF
TRBV7-9	TRBJ1-2	few	TRBD1	TGTGCCAGCAGCTATAAGGACAGGGAGAGTCTTTCTAACTATGGCTACACCTTC	CASSYKDRESLSNYGYTF
TRBV3-1/TRBV3-2	TRBJ1-1	NA	NA	TGTGCCAGCAGCCAAGGTGCAGGGAACACTGAAGCTTTCTTT	CASSQGAGNTEAFF
TRBV2	TRBJ1-1	NA	NA	TGTGCCAGCAAGAAGGAGGTGAACACTGAAGCTTTCTTT	CASKKEVNTEAFF
TRBV5-8	TRBJ1-6	NA	TRBD1	TGTGCCAGCAGCTTGGGGACAGGGAACTCACCCCTCCACTTT	CASSLGTGNSPLHF
TRBV11-2	TRBJ1-2	NA	NA	TGTGCCAGCAGCTTAGACAACCCCGGGGGGGGCTATGGCTACACCTTC	CASSLDNPGGGYGYTF
TRBV7-2	TRBJ2-2	once	TRBD2	TGTGCCAGCAGGAGCGGGGGTAACACCGGGGAGCTGTTTTTT	CASRSGGNTGELFF
TRBV12-3/TRBV12-4	TRBJ1-1	NA	TRBD1	TGTGCCAGCAGCCTACCCCCGGGACAGGAAATTTTCTTT	CASSLPPGQEIFF
TRBV6-2/TRBV6-3	TRBJ1-6	NA	TRBD1	TGTGCCAGCAGTTACTCCCGGGACAGCCAAACGATCCGAAATTCACCCCTCCACTTT	CASSYSRDSQTIRNSPLHF
TRBV9	TRBJ2-3	NA	TRBD2	TGTGCCAGCAGCGTAGGCGGAGCGGGGTTTGGAGATACGCAGTATTTT	CASSVGGAGFGDTQYF
TRBV7-9	TRBJ2-5	NA	NA	TGTGCCAGCAGCTTAAGGCAGGGTCCGGGTGAGACCCAGTACTTC	CASSLRQGPGETQYF
TRBV30	TRBJ1-5	NA	TRBD1	TGTGCCTGGAGTAGACCGACAGGGCGGGTCGGCAATCAGCCCCAGCATTTT	CAWSRPTGRVGNQPQHF
TRBV19	TRBJ1-4	NA	NA	TGTGCCAGTAGTTCCCTCGGGATAGCAAATGAAAAACTGTTTTTT	CASSSLGIANEKLFF
TRBV4-1	TRBJ1-1	many	NA	TGCGCCAGCAGCCGAGTAACAGGTTACAACACTGAAGCTTTCTTT	CASSRVTGYNTEAFF
TRBV29-1	TRBJ2-7	NA	TRBD1	TGCAGCGTTGAAGCAATGGGACAGGGGGCTTACGAGCAGTACTTC	CSVEAMGQGAYEQYF
TRBV7-9	TRBJ1-2	NA	NA	TGTGCCAGCAGCCACTTTGAGGCTAACTATGGCTACACCTTC	CASSHFEANYGYTF
TRBV7-2	TRBJ2-6	NA	NA	TGTGCCAGCAGTCCAGGTGCTGGGGCCAACGTCCTGACTTTC	CASSPGAGANVLTF
TRBV5-6	TRBJ2-7	NA	NA	TGTGCCAGCAGCTTGGTTCGAGGGGAGGCTTACGAGCAGTACTTC	CASSLVRGEAYEQYF
TRBV5-5	TRBJ1-4	NA	NA	TGTGCCAGCAGCACAGGGTGGAATGAAAAACTGTTTTTT	CASSTGWNEKLFF
TRBV5-4	TRBJ2-3	NA	TRBD2	TGTGCCAGCAGCCGTAGTATAAGTCTAGCGGGGGGACTCACAGATACGCAGTATTTT	CASSRSISLAGGLTDTQYF
TRBV19	TRBJ2-1	NA	NA	TGTGCCAGTAGTATTCTCTCGAATGAGCAGTTCTTC	CASSILSNEQFF
TRBV21-1	TRBJ1-5	NA	NA	TGTGCCAGCACTCAGGGGATTGGACAGCCCCAGCATTTT	CASTQGIGQPQHF
TRBV6-1	TRBJ2-7	NA	NA	TGTGCCAGCAGTGATTACGGCGGATCCTCCTACGAGCAGTACTTC	CASSDYGGSSYEQYF
TRBV4-2	TRBJ2-3	NA	TRBD2	TGTGCCAGCAGCCAATACCGACAGGGGCTAGCGGGGGGGCTCGATACGCAGTATTTT	CASSQYRQGLAGGLDTQYF
TRBV4-2	TRBJ1-4	NA	NA	TGTGCCAGCAGCCAAGATCCGAGAGAGAACAGTGAGGAAAAACTGTTTTTT	CASSQDPRENSEEKLFF
TRBV7-9	TRBJ1-1	NA	NA	TGTGCCAGCAGCTCTCAGGGTGTGAACACTGAAGCTTTCTTT	CASSSQGVNTEAFF
TRBV28	TRBJ2-2	once	NA	TGTGCCAGCAGTGCCCGGGGGGCCTCGTCCGGGGAGCTGTTTTTT	CASSARGASSGELFF
TRBV19	TRBJ2-1	NA	TRBD2	TGTGCCAGTAGCATATCTTGGCTAGCGGGGCGGAGACCCTACAATGAGCAGTTCTTC	CASSISWLAGRRPYNEQFF
TRBV27	TRBJ2-1	NA	TRBD2	TGTGCCAGCAGTTTTACGGGGGGCTACAATGAGCAGTTCTTC	CASSFTGGYNEQFF
TRBV2	TRBJ1-1	NA	NA	TGTGCCAGCAGTGAGCGGGGGGGGTTGAACACTGAAGCTTTCTTT	CASSERGGLNTEAFF
TRBV11-3	TRBJ1-1	NA	NA	TGTGCCAGCAGCTTGAGGTCCACCACTGAAGCTTTCTTT	CASSLRSTTEAFF
TRBV5-4	TRBJ1-2	NA	NA	TGTGCCAGCAGCTCAGGAGGGAGTAACTATGGCTACACCTTC	CASSSGGSNYGYTF
TRBV7-9	TRBJ1-5	NA	TRBD1	TGTGCCAGTGGGACAGGGAGTCAGCCCCAGCATTTT	CASGTGSQPQHF
TRBV5-5	TRBJ1-2	NA	TRBD1	TGTGCCAGCAGCTTGTTAGGGACAGGGTACGATCGGTATGGCTACACCTTC	CASSLLGTGYDRYGYTF
TRBV20-1	TRBJ1-5	NA	NA	TGCAGTGCTAGTATCGGGGTCCGGAATAGCAATCAGCCCCAGCATTTT	CSASIGVRNSNQPQHF
TRBV4-1	TRBJ2-7	once	TRBD1	TGCGCCAGCAGCCAAGCTGGGGACAGCTCCTACGAGCAGTACTTC	CASSQAGDSSYEQYF
TRBV4-3	TRBJ2-5	NA	TRBD2	TGCGCCAGCAGCCAAGATCCCGGCGGGGGACACCAAGAGACCCAGTACTTC	CASSQDPGGGHQETQYF
TRBV7-9	TRBJ2-3	NA	TRBD1	TGTGCCAGCAGCTACGGGACAGCGAACACAGATACGCAGTATTTT	CASSYGTANTDTQYF
TRBV7-2	TRBJ2-7	NA	NA	TGTGCCAGCAGCCCGTCGGCTAGCGTCAGGAACGAGCAGTACTTC	CASSPSASVRNEQYF